What follows are 6 T cell receptor beta chains derived from one specimen sequenced in a study of T cells in Graves' hyperthyroidism and ophthalmopathy. Template material for amplifying TCR beta CDR3 regions consisted of RNA transcripts. Carried out on the TCR CDR3, a first-round RT-PCR used the HTBI primer set. TCRdb passed the multiplex PCR reads through MiXCR, listing each CDR3 protein once. This table holds hundreds of thousands of distinct CDR3 sequences, 45% found once. Sequencing was done on a sample of peripheral blood or thyroid tissue (not recorded which). The source of these receptors is an adult man with Graves' disease, either hyperthyroidism or ophthalmopathy (not recorded which).

V usage is TRBV29-1 and J usage is TRBJ1-2; D perhaps matches TRBD1 (6 bases). The CDR3 is made up of 13 amino acids. Trimming took off 6 bases at V and 10 bases at J, with 21 bases between the two ends. Germline V gene lookup returns CDR1 SQVTM and CDR2 ANQGSEA. The CDR3 DNA reads TGCAGCGTCGGACCGGGGGCCAAACATGTCTACACCTTC. Protein product: CSVGPGAKHVYTF.

The chain recombines TRBV29-1 with TRBJ2-5; D possibly uses TRBD1 or TRBD2 (5 bases each). From germline, CDR1 is SQVTM and CDR2 ANQGSEA. Deletions cut 7 bases from V and 4 bases from J, with 13 bases between. This CDR3 spans 12 amino acids. CDR3 nucleotide sequence: TGCAGCGCTGGGGGAATGGGAGAGACCCAGTACTTC. This translates into CSAGGMGETQYF.

Comment on this clonotype: Since a much larger clone is just one base distant, this may be a read error. The gene calls are TRBV20-1 and TRBJ2-5, with a tentative D call TRBD2 (6 bases). CDR1 and CDR2 (germline): DFQATT, SNEGSKA (reference sequence). This CDR3 comprises 13 residues. CDR3 residues: CSARLGSSETQHF. Here the CDR3 DNA reads TGCAGTGCTAGGCTCGGGAGCTCCGAGACCCAGCACTTC.

This clonotype came up a few times. V is TRBV12-3 or TRBV12-4 and J is TRBJ1-1, with TRBD1 matching over 7 bases. This CDR3 contains 13 residues. With 6 bases clipped from V and 7 bases from J, the junction kept 8 bases outside the gene matches. Written as DNA, the CDR3 is TGTGCCAGCAGGGAACAGGGGATAATTGAAGCTTTCTTT. This sequence encodes CASREQGIIEAFF.

The chain employs TRBV19 and TRBJ1-2, with unresolved D. V dropped 0 bases and J dropped 2 bases, with 7 bases sitting between them. Germline V lookup: CDR1 LNHDA, CDR2 SQIVND (reference sequence). The CDR3 spans 14 residues. This CDR3 reads CASSIDGLNYGYTF. Written as DNA, the CDR3 is TGTGCCAGTAGTATAGATGGCTTGAACTATGGCTACACCTTC. Using reference TRBV19 and TRBJ1-2 for the parts outside the CDR3, the full variable domain is DGGITQSPKYLFRKEGQNVTLSCEQNLNHDAMYWYRQDPGQGLRLIYYSQIVNDFQKGDIAEGYSVSREKKESFPLTVTSAQKNPTAFYLCASSIDGLNYGYTFGSGTRLTVV.

There are many counts of this clonotype. The chain uses TRBV20-1 and TRBJ2-7; D unclear. This CDR3 has 12 amino acids. Per the germline V gene, CDR1 is DFQATT and CDR2 is SNEGSKA (reference sequence). Trimming pared 1 base from V and 6 bases from J, leaving 10 bases between. CDR3 coding DNA: TGCAGTGCTAGAGTGGCAGCGCGCGAGCAGTACTTC. Translating gives CSARVAAREQYF.